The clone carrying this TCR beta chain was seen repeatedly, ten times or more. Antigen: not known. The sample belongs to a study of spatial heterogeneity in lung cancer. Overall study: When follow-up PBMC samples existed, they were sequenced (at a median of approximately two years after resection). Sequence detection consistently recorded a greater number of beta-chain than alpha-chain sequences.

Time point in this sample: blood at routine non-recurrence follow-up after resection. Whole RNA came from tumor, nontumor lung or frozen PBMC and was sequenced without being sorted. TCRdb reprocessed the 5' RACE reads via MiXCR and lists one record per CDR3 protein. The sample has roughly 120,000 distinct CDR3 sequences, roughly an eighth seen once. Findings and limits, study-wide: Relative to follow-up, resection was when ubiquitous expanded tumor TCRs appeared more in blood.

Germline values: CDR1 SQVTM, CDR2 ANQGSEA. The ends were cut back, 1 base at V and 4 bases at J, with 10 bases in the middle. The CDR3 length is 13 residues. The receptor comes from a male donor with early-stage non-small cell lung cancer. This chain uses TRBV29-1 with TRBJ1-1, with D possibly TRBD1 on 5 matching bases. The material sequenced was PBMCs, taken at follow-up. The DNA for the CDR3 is TGCAGCGTTGAAGGTGGGGCGCGCACTGAAGCTTTCTTT. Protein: CSVEGGARTEAFF.